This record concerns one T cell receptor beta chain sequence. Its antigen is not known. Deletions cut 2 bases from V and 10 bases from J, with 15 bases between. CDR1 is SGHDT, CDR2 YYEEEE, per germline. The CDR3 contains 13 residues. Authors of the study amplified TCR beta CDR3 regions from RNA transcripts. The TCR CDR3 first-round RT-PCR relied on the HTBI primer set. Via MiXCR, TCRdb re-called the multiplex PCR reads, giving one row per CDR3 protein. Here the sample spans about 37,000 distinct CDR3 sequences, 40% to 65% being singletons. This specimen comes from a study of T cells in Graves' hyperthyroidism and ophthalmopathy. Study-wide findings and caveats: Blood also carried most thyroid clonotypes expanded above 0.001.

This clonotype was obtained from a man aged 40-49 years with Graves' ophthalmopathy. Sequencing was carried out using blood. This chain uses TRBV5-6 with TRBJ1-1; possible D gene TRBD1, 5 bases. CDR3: CASSFGRNTGAFF. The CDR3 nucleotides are TGTGCCAGCAGCTTTGGGCGGAACACAGGAGCTTTCTTT.